The next 10 T cell receptor beta chains were all read from a single sample in a study of CD8 T cells in Susac syndrome. Reverse transcription of roughly 0.5 to 1 ug RNA was carried out with random hexamers. One entry per CDR3 protein, called by TCRdb with MiXCR from the immunoSEQ multiplex PCR reads. The sample holds more than 150,000 distinct CDR3 sequences, just over 90% seen once. Material: CD4+ T cells from PBMCs. These TCRs come from a human donor in good health.

The chain links TRBV7-9 to TRBJ2-1; either TRBD1 or TRBD2 may supply D (5 bases each). The CDR3 is made up of 15 amino acids. Germline assignment: CDR1 SEHNR and CDR2 FQNEAQ (reference sequence). The V end lost 2 bases, the J end lost 4 bases, and 12 bases lay between the germline ends. DNA of the CDR3: TGTGCCAGCAGCTTATTCGGGACCACTTACAATGAGCAGTTCTTC. It specifies CASSLFGTTYNEQFF.

The chain's CDR3 is CASRSRDGIYEQYF. For the CDR3, the DNA is TGTGCCAGCAGAAGCCGGGACGGAATTTACGAGCAGTACTTC. The chain carries TRBV6-6 and TRBJ2-7, with D perhaps assigned TRBD1 or TRBD2 (5 bases each). V was pared by 6 bases and J by 4 bases, with 16 bases between. The germline CDR1 and CDR2 sequences are MNHNY and SVGAGI (reference sequence). The CDR3 totals 14 residues.

The CDR3 DNA reads as TGCAGTGCTAGACCTGGGGGCTACGAGCAGTACTTC. It translates to CSARPGGYEQYF. The chain combines TRBV20-1 with TRBJ2-7, with D perhaps assigned TRBD1 or TRBD2 (5 bases each). This CDR3 contains 12 residues. Between the trimmed V and J ends, which lost 2 bases and 3 bases, there was a span of 8 bases. Germline V gives CDR1 DFQATT, CDR2 SNEGSKA (reference sequence).

This chain connects TRBV28 to TRBJ2-7; tentatively, D is TRBD2 (6 bases). Germline V gene sequence: CDR1 MDHEN, CDR2 SYDVKM. V was cut by 7 bases and J by 6 bases, with 22 bases left in between. This CDR3 comprises 15 residues. The CDR3 is CASTSMVGGRGEQYF. The DNA of the CDR3 is TGTGCCAGCACTTCCATGGTGGGAGGAAGGGGCGAGCAGTACTTC.

This chain connects TRBV12-3 or TRBV12-4 to TRBJ2-2; TRBD2 matches at 11 bases. V dropped 2 bases and J dropped 3; count of bases not matched to a gene: 17. This CDR3 contains 21 residues. CDR3 nucleotide sequence: TGTGCCAGCAGTTTACGACCCCCGGGACTAGCGGACAAGGGGGACACCGGGGAGCTGTTTTTT. Translated, it gives CASSLRPPGLADKGDTGELFF.

The chain uses TRBV25-1 and TRBJ1-1, with TRBD1 matching over 8 bases. The CDR3 consists of 12 residues. J lost 8 bases, V lost 3 bases, and 2 bases had no gene match. Germline values: CDR1 MGHDK, CDR2 SYGVNS. The CDR3: CASSDRTGEAFF. As DNA, the CDR3 is TGTGCCAGCAGTGACCGGACAGGGGAAGCTTTCTTT. The whole variable domain, remainder taken from reference TRBV25-1 and TRBJ1-1, is EADIYQTPRYLVIGTGKKITLECSQTMGHDKMYWYQQDPGMELHLIHYSYGVNSTEKGDLSSESTVSRIRTEHFPLTLESARPSHTSQYLCASSDRTGEAFFGQGTRLTVV.

The gene calls are TRBV9 and TRBJ1-6; 10 bases fit TRBD1. V shed 3 bases and J 5 bases; nucleotides not matched to a gene: 8. This CDR3 is 17 amino acids long. The germline V gene has CDR1 SGDLS and CDR2 YYNGEE. Written as DNA, the CDR3 is TGTGCCAGCAGCGCTCGGGACAGGGGTTCTCATAATTCACCCCTCCACTTT. It yields the protein CASSARDRGSHNSPLHF. Variable domain in full (rest from reference TRBV9 and TRBJ1-6): DSGVTQTPKHLITATGQRVTLRCSPRSGDLSVYWYQQSLDQGLQFLIQYYNGEERAKGNILERFSAQQFPDLHSELNLSSLELGDSALYFCASSARDRGSHNSPLHFGNGTRLTVT.

The chain has TRBV18 and TRBJ1-2; a weak D match, TRBD1 (5 bases). The germline V gene encodes CDR1 KGHSH and CDR2 LQKENI. V dropped 3 bases and J dropped 4 bases, with 12 bases sitting between them. The CDR3 sequence is 14 residues long. In DNA form, the CDR3 reads TGTGCCAGCTCACCGACAGCGGAGGCCTATGGCTACACCTTC. Translation gives CASSPTAEAYGYTF.

The chain links TRBV25-1 to TRBJ2-3, with TRBD1 as a possible D gene (6 bases). Per germline, CDR1 MGHDK and CDR2 SYGVNS. The germline V and J ends were trimmed by 4 bases and 0 bases, with 17 bases remaining between them. The CDR3 runs to 17 residues. The CDR3 coding sequence is TGTGCCAGCAGTGTACAGGGCCAATCTTCTAGCACAGATACGCAGTATTTT. Amino acid sequence: CASSVQGQSSSTDTQYF.

The V and J genes are TRBV13 and TRBJ2-1; 8 bases map to TRBD2. This CDR3 is built from 15 residues. Trimming cost V 5 bases and J 9 bases; bases outside gene matches: 12. The germline CDR1 and CDR2 sequences are PRHDT and FYEKMQ (reference sequence). The CDR3 region has the DNA TGTGCCAGCAGCCCGGGGGGGCATTCGCTCCCTGAGCAGTTCTTC. Its translation is CASSPGGHSLPEQFF.